This TCR beta chain derives from a study of shared clonotypes between healthy human individuals. This CDR3 comprises 16 residues. Trimming left V 2 bases short and J 3 bases short, with 13 bases between. Germline assignment: CDR1 LNHNV and CDR2 YYDKDF (reference sequence). Measured with immunoSEQ multiplex PCR; TCRdb has only the in-frame clones, and not every one. The sample includes around 200,000 clones, approximately 61% of them seen just once. This clonotype was sampled from a young man in good health. The chain links TRBV15 to TRBJ2-2; D possibly corresponds to TRBD1 (5 bases). Sequencing was carried out using memory CD4+ T cells sorted from blood. Subset denoted: CD45RA-negative fraction. This CDR3 reads CATSRSPRAYTGELFF. The DNA for the CDR3 is TGTGCCACCAGCAGATCCCCCAGGGCGTACACCGGGGAGCTGTTTTTT.